This T cell receptor beta chain was recovered during a study of control samples from healthy donors and cancer patients. The CDR3 consists of 15 residues. The V end lost 8 bases, the J end lost 3 bases, and 17 bases lay between the germline ends. CDR1 and CDR2 (germline): SEHNR, FQNEAQ (reference sequence). Assay: immunoSEQ multiplex PCR; the TCRdb copy retains only in-frame clones and omits some. The sample shows about 79,000 clones, roughly 93% of them seen only once. Sequenced sample: PBMCs. The chain couples TRBV7-9 to TRBJ2-1, with D perhaps assigned TRBD1 or TRBD2 (5 bases each). The clonotype comes from a woman aged 40-49 years with lung cancer. The CDR3 loop is CASEGSNILYNEQFF. In nucleotides, the CDR3 is TGTGCCAGCGAGGGGTCTAATATCCTCTACAATGAGCAGTTCTTC.